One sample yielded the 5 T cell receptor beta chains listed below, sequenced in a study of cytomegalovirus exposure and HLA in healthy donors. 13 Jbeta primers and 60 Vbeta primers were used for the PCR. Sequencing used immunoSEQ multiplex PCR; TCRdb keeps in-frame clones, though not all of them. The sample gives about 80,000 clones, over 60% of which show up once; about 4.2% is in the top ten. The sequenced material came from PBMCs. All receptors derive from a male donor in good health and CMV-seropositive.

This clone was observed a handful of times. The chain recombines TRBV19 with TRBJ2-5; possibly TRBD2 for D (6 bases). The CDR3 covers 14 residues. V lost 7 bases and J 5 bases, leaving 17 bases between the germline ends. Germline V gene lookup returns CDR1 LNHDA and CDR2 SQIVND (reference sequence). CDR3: CASNEGGSRETQYF. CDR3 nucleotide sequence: TGTGCCAGTAACGAGGGAGGAAGTCGGGAGACCCAGTACTTC.

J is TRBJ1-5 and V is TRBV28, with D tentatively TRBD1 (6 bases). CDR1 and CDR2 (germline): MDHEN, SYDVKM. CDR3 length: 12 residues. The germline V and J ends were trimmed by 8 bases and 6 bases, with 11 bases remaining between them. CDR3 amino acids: CASGTITQPQHF. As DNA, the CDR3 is TGTGCCAGCGGGACAATCACTCAGCCCCAGCATTTT.

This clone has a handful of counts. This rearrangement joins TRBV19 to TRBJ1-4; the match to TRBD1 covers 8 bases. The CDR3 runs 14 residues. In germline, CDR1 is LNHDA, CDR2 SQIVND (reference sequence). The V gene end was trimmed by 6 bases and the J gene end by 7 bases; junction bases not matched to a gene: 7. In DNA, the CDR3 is TGTGCCAGTAGCCTTGGACAGGGAAGTGAAAAACTGTTTTTT. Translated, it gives CASSLGQGSEKLFF. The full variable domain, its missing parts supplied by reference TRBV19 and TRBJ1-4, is DGGITQSPKYLFRKEGQNVTLSCEQNLNHDAMYWYRQDPGQGLRLIYYSQIVNDFQKGDIAEGYSVSREKKESFPLTVTSAQKNPTAFYLCASSLGQGSEKLFFGSGTQLSVL.

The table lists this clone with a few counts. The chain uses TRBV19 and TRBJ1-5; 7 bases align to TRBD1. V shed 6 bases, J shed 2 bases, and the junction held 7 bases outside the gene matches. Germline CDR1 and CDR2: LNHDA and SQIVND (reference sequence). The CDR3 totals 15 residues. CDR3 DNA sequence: TGTGCCAGTAGATCCACAGGGGTGGGCAATCAGCCCCAGCATTTT. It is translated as CASRSTGVGNQPQHF.

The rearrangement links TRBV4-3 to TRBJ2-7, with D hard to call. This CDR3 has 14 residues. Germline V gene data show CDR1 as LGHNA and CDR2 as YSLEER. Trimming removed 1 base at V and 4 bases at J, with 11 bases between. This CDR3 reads CASSQGTGRYEQYF. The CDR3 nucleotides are TGCGCCAGCAGCCAAGGAACTGGGCGATACGAGCAGTACTTC.